The clone carrying this TCR beta chain was counted a few times. What it recognizes is unknown. Amplification targeted TCR beta CDR3 regions from RNA transcripts. The HTBI set primed first-round TCR CDR3 RT-PCR. TCRdb redid the calling of the multiplex PCR reads with MiXCR, one entry per CDR3 protein. In the table there are some 380,000 distinct CDR3 sequences, about 14% of which are singletons. V lost 0 bases, J lost 0 bases, and 8 bases lay in between. The CDR3 is 15 amino acids. CDR1 is SGDLS and CDR2 is YYNGEE in the germline V gene. This sample is drawn from a study of T cells in Graves' hyperthyroidism and ophthalmopathy. Study details: The blood sample was taken at first diagnosis, before treatment began. Overall study findings and caveats: Most thyroid-expanded clonotypes above 0.001 were also found in blood.

The sequencing input was blood. The V gene is TRBV9, the J gene TRBJ2-3, with a possible D match to TRBD2 (5 bases). The sequence came from a man aged 30 to 39 with Graves' hyperthyroidism that later progressed to Graves' ophthalmopathy. CDR3 protein: CASSVVGDSTDTQYF. CDR3 bases: TGTGCCAGCAGCGTAGTCGGGGATAGCACAGATACGCAGTATTTT. The variable domain in full, completed from reference TRBV9 and TRBJ2-3, reads DSGVTQTPKHLITATGQRVTLRCSPRSGDLSVYWYQQSLDQGLQFLIQYYNGEERAKGNILERFSAQQFPDLHSELNLSSLELGDSALYFCASSVVGDSTDTQYFGPGTRLTVL.